The 4 T cell receptor beta chains in this list originate from one sample, sequenced in a study of T cells in localized non-small cell lung cancer. Repertoires were generated with immunoSEQ multiplex PCR, while TCRdb's copy carries only in-frame clones and drops some. The table has about 74,000 clones, less than 85% seen once. Material: peripheral blood, obtained before any cancer treatment. These receptor sequences come from a female donor older than 55 with stage I lung adenocarcinoma.

The V and J genes are TRBV5-8 and TRBJ2-3; tentatively, D is TRBD2 (5 bases). V lost 3 bases and J 2 bases, leaving 19 bases between the germline ends. Germline CDR1 is SGHTS and CDR2 is YDEGEE. The CDR3 has 17 amino acids. The CDR3 region is CASSSRRSTAFTDTQYF. The CDR3 nucleotides are TGTGCCAGCAGCTCCAGGAGGAGTACAGCTTTCACAGATACGCAGTATTTT.

The chain is built from TRBV9 and TRBJ2-1, with 8 bases lining up with TRBD1. V was pared by 4 bases and J by 2 bases, with 5 bases of the junction left unmatched. The CDR3 covers 15 residues. The germline CDR1 and CDR2 sequences are SGDLS and YYNGEE. The CDR3 loop is CASSPTGGTYNEQFF. The CDR3 DNA reads TGTGCCAGCAGCCCCACAGGGGGTACCTACAATGAGCAGTTCTTC.

The chain combines TRBV12-5 with TRBJ2-1, with TRBD1 matching 8 bases. Unmatched junction bases numbered 4, after V lost 2 bases and J lost 10 bases. The CDR3 covers 13 residues. Germline V gives CDR1 LGHNT, CDR2 FRNRAP. CDR3: CASGLSGGREQFF. CDR3 in DNA: TGTGCTAGTGGTTTGTCAGGGGGCCGAGAGCAGTTCTTC.

The chain links TRBV7-9 to TRBJ2-1; D is unresolved. Germline V gene sequence: CDR1 SEHNR, CDR2 FQNEAQ (reference sequence). The CDR3 has 13 residues. Trimming took off 5 bases at V and 7 bases at J, with 12 bases between the two ends. The CDR3 bases are TGTGCCAGCAGCACCCAGGTGGGGAATGAGCAGTTCTTC. Translation: CASSTQVGNEQFF.